The rows below give T cell receptor beta chains drawn from one sample of a study of Ad26.COV2.S vaccination and SARS-CoV-2 variants. Sequenced by immunoSEQ multiplex PCR; TCRdb stores in-frame clones only, minus some. The table includes about 680,000 clones, around 90% detected once. The sequences come from peripheral blood, collected in a trial of Ad26.COV2.S vaccine versus placebo. The source of these receptors is a person aged 18-60 years who received the Ad26.COV2.S COVID-19 vaccine or a placebo. Both conserved end residues are part of each CDR3. Each record gives: V gene, J gene, D gene, clone size, CDR3 protein, CDR3 DNA. D genes are given only for firm matches. Clone size is not always given. Where it is, it says once, few, many or a class for expanded clones.

TRBV27	TRBJ2-2	TRBD2	.	CASSPGTRVGTGELFF	TGTGCCAGCAGTCCCGGGACTAGGGTAGGCACCGGGGAGCTGTTTTTT
TRBV7-9	TRBJ1-5	TRBD1	.	CASSLTGGGNQPQHF	TGTGCCAGCAGCCTGACAGGGGGCGGGAATCAGCCCCAGCATTTT
TRBV27	TRBJ1-1	TRBD1	.	CASSPLNRGNTEAFF	TGTGCCAGCAGTCCCCTAAACAGGGGTAACACTGAAGCTTTCTTT
TRBV7-6	TRBJ2-1	.	many	CASSLTTNEQFF	TGTGCCAGCAGCTTAACCACTAATGAGCAGTTCTTC
TRBV29-1	TRBJ2-1	.	.	CSVERAVWNEQFF	TGCAGCGTTGAACGGGCGGTTTGGAATGAGCAGTTCTTC
TRBV7-2	TRBJ2-7	TRBD2	.	CASSLGASGGVSYEQYF	TGTGCCAGCAGCTTAGGGGCTAGCGGGGGGGTCTCCTACGAGCAGTACTTC
TRBV19	TRBJ2-7	TRBD1	few	CASSTGTGAYEQYF	TGTGCCAGTAGTACCGGGACAGGGGCGTACGAGCAGTACTTC
TRBV6-4	TRBJ1-2	.	.	CASSDSRQGSNYGYTF	TGTGCCAGCAGTGACTCGAGGCAGGGGAGTAACTATGGCTACACCTTC
TRBV7-9	TRBJ2-1	.	.	CASSLGQGGYNEQFF	TGTGCCAGCAGCTTAGGTCAGGGGGGCTACAATGAGCAGTTCTTC
TRBV4-2	TRBJ1-3	.	.	CASSQGGSPFSGNTIYF	TGTGCCAGCAGCCAAGGGGGATCTCCGTTCTCTGGAAACACCATATATTTT
TRBV30	TRBJ1-1	.	.	CAWSPRMGTEAFF	TGTGCCTGGAGTCCCAGGATGGGCACTGAAGCTTTCTTT
TRBV6-5	TRBJ1-2	.	.	CASTKDRANYGYTF	TGTGCCAGCACCAAGGACCGAGCTAACTATGGCTACACCTTC
TRBV9	TRBJ2-6	.	.	CASSLTSSGANVLTF	TGTGCCAGCAGCCTAACAAGCTCTGGGGCCAACGTCCTGACTTTC
TRBV7-9	TRBJ1-1	.	.	CASSVTGLAFF	TGTGCCAGCAGCGTCACCGGGTTGGCTTTCTTT
TRBV30	TRBJ2-4	TRBD2	.	CAWSTGTSGGGTNIQYF	TGTGCCTGGAGTACTGGGACTAGCGGGGGGGGTACAAACATTCAGTACTTC
TRBV30	TRBJ1-1	.	.	CVGERTTEAFF	TGTGTGGGAGAAAGGACCACTGAAGCTTTCTTT
TRBV27	TRBJ1-6	.	.	CASSPQAYRPGDSPLHF	TGTGCCAGCAGTCCCCAGGCCTATCGACCCGGGGATTCACCCCTCCACTTT
TRBV19	TRBJ2-2	.	.	CASSTSGAGELFF	TGTGCCAGTAGTACCTCAGGGGCCGGGGAGCTGTTTTTT
TRBV24-1	TRBJ2-1	TRBD2	.	CATSPSGGAGEQFF	TGTGCCACCAGCCCTAGCGGGGGGGCAGGAGAGCAGTTCTTC
TRBV7-9	TRBJ2-5	.	.	CASSLEDKTTQYF	TGTGCCAGCAGCTTAGAGGATAAAACCACCCAGTACTTC
TRBV7-7	TRBJ2-7	.	.	CASSLRDGSSYEQYF	TGTGCCAGCAGCTTACGGGACGGTAGCTCCTACGAGCAGTACTTC
TRBV5-6	TRBJ1-2	.	.	CASSIRLNYGYTF	TGTGCCAGCAGCATAAGACTTAACTATGGCTACACCTTC
TRBV7-9	TRBJ2-5	TRBD1	.	CASSLRGTGLDTQYF	TGTGCCAGCAGCTTACGCGGGACAGGGCTTGATACCCAGTACTTC
TRBV27	TRBJ1-5	.	.	CASSFQGYNQPQHF	TGTGCCAGCAGTTTTCAAGGATACAATCAGCCCCAGCATTTT
TRBV19	TRBJ2-7	.	.	CASSMSTLLPYEQYF	TGTGCCAGTAGTATGTCTACACTTCTCCCCTACGAGCAGTACTTC
TRBV6-5	TRBJ2-7	.	many	CASTRDGSYEQYF	TGTGCCAGCACCCGGGACGGCTCCTACGAGCAGTACTTC
TRBV7-9	TRBJ1-1	TRBD1	.	CASRRSEGASEAFF	TGTGCCAGCAGACGTTCGGAGGGGGCTTCTGAAGCTTTCTTT
TRBV15	TRBJ1-5	.	.	CATGAGRSGNQPQHF	TGTGCCACCGGGGCCGGTCGGTCGGGCAATCAGCCCCAGCATTTT
TRBV5-1	TRBJ2-5	.	.	CASSLAGEDETQYF	TGCGCCAGCAGCTTGGCGGGAGAAGATGAGACCCAGTACTTC
TRBV2	TRBJ1-6	.	few	CASSGRVHSPLHF	TGTGCCAGCAGTGGGAGGGTGCATTCACCCCTCCACTTT
TRBV2	TRBJ1-5	.	.	CATQLGVGQPQHF	TGTGCCACCCAGTTGGGGGTCGGTCAGCCCCAGCATTTT
TRBV6-1	TRBJ1-1	.	.	CASSHGGNTEAFF	TGTGCCAGCAGTCACGGGGGGAACACTGAAGCTTTCTTT
TRBV6-6	TRBJ1-5	TRBD1	.	CASSYTDRDQPQHF	TGTGCCAGCAGTTACACCGACAGGGATCAGCCCCAGCATTTT
TRBV7-2	TRBJ2-1	TRBD2	.	CASSAGLAGYNEQFF	TGTGCCAGCAGTGCGGGACTAGCGGGGTACAATGAGCAGTTCTTC
TRBV30	TRBJ1-3	.	.	CAWSLRTGPSSGNTIYF	TGTGCCTGGAGTCTTAGAACCGGGCCCAGCTCTGGAAACACCATATATTTT
TRBV7-2	TRBJ1-3	.	.	CASSLRQGVSGNTIYF	TGTGCCAGCAGCTTAAGACAAGGCGTCTCTGGAAACACCATATATTTT
TRBV7-2	TRBJ2-5	TRBD2	.	CASSLGGSGETQYF	TGTGCCAGCAGCTTAGGCGGGAGTGGGGAGACCCAGTACTTC
TRBV11-3	TRBJ2-1	TRBD2	.	CASSLDGTSGTRGSYNEQFF	TGTGCCAGCAGCTTAGACGGGACTAGCGGGACACGCGGATCCTACAATGAGCAGTTCTTC
TRBV18	TRBJ2-6	.	.	CASSPATYTLSGANVLTF	TGTGCCAGCTCACCTGCGACATATACCCTCTCTGGGGCCAACGTCCTGACTTTC
TRBV4-3	TRBJ1-4	.	.	CASSQGDTFGKLFF	TGCGCCAGCAGCCAGGGGGATACGTTTGGAAAACTGTTTTTT
TRBV6-5	TRBJ1-5	TRBD1	.	CASYLTGGNQPQHF	TGTGCCAGCTACCTGACAGGGGGCAATCAGCCCCAGCATTTT